These 22 T cell receptor beta chains were all obtained from the same sample, sequenced in a study of blood T cell repertoires in COVID-19. Assay used: immunoSEQ multiplex PCR; TCRdb lists only in-frame clones, some missing. The sample lists about 280,000 clones, over 75% occurring once. The sample consisted of peripheral blood. These receptors originate from a man younger than 30 with active or convalescent COVID-19.

This sequence joins TRBV19 and TRBJ1-1; 8 bases are a match to TRBD1. The trim removed 5 bases at V and 7 bases at J, leaving 6 bases unmatched. Germline V gives CDR1 LNHDA, CDR2 SQIVND (reference sequence). The CDR3 runs 13 residues. The CDR3 DNA reads as TGTGCCAGTAGTCCCGGACAGGGACTTGAAGCTTTCTTT. Its protein product is CASSPGQGLEAFF.

The chain has TRBV5-4 and TRBJ2-3; D uncertain. Trimming removed 5 bases from V and 0 bases from J, with 7 bases in between. Germline V gene sequence: CDR1 SGHNT, CDR2 YYREEE (reference sequence). The CDR3 is 13 amino acids. CDR3 protein: CASRKTSTDTQYF. The CDR3 DNA sequence: TGTGCCAGCAGAAAGACAAGCACAGATACGCAGTATTTT.

This sequence joins TRBV27 and TRBJ1-3, with D uncertain. Germline CDR1 MNHEY, CDR2 SMNVEV (reference sequence). The CDR3 is 14 amino acids. V lost 5 bases, J lost 0 bases, and 8 bases lay in between. In nucleotides, the CDR3 is TGTGCCAGCAGTCCTGAGAGCTCTGGAAACACCATATATTTT. This codes for CASSPESSGNTIYF.

The V gene is TRBV4-1, the J gene TRBJ1-3; the match to TRBD1 covers 9 bases. Unmatched junction bases numbered 8, after V lost 4 bases and J lost 1 base. The CDR3 covers 17 residues. Germline CDR1 and CDR2: MGHRA and YSYEKL. CDR3 sequence reads: CASSPGTGRKSGNTIYF. For the CDR3, the DNA is TGCGCCAGCAGCCCCGGGACAGGGCGAAAATCTGGAAACACCATATATTTT.

V and J are TRBV5-4 and TRBJ2-1; tentatively, D is TRBD2 (6 bases). Germline CDR1 is SGHNT and CDR2 is YYREEE (reference sequence). V dropped 3 bases and J dropped 3 bases, with 10 bases sitting between them. The CDR3 runs 14 residues. CDR3 DNA sequence: TGTGCCAGCAGCTCGGAGGGAGGCTACAATGAGCAGTTCTTC. It yields the protein CASSSEGGYNEQFF.

The chain recombines TRBV13 with TRBJ1-1; tentative D call: TRBD1 (6 bases). V shed 5 bases and J shed 0 bases, with 10 bases lying between them. Germline CDR1 PRHDT, CDR2 FYEKMQ (reference sequence). The CDR3 contains 14 residues. In DNA, the CDR3 is TGTGCCAGCAGCACCGGACAGATGAACACTGAAGCTTTCTTT. It specifies CASSTGQMNTEAFF.

The J gene is TRBJ1-4, the V gene TRBV2, with 7 bases matching TRBD1. CDR1 and CDR2 (germline): SNHLY, FYNNEI. The CDR3 loop spans 15 amino acids. The V and J ends lost 8 bases and 0 bases, in that order; junction bases with no gene match: 6. The CDR3 DNA reads TGTGCCAGCTCCGGGACAGCTGCAACTAATGAAAAACTGTTTTTT. Protein sequence: CASSGTAATNEKLFF.

The V gene is TRBV6-5, the J gene TRBJ1-5; D unresolved. Trimming removed 7 bases from V and 0 bases from J, with 13 bases in between. Germline V gene lookup returns CDR1 MNHEY and CDR2 SVGAGI. The CDR3 is 15 amino acids. The CDR3 spells CASTRGADSNQPQHF. In nucleotides, the CDR3 is TGTGCCAGCACTCGAGGCGCCGATAGCAATCAGCCCCAGCATTTT.

The chain links TRBV6-5 to TRBJ1-2, with no clear D. The CDR3 runs 13 residues. Germline assignment: CDR1 MNHEY and CDR2 SVGAGI. Deletions cut 2 bases from V and 6 bases from J, with 10 bases between. The chain's CDR3 is CASSYSRGNGYTF. DNA of the CDR3: TGTGCCAGCAGTTACAGTCGCGGGAATGGCTACACCTTC.

Note on this clone: A junction boundary mismatches the germline segment, possibly from a read error. This chain joins TRBV2 and TRBJ2-6, with D tentatively TRBD1 (5 bases). The CDR3 has 15 amino acids. The germline V gene encodes CDR1 SNHLY and CDR2 FYNNEI. The CDR3 reads CASGLSSSGANVLAF. In DNA form, the CDR3 reads TGTGCCAGCGGGTTGTCGAGTTCTGGGGCCAACGTCCTGGCTTTC.

The rearrangement joins TRBV5-1 to TRBJ2-2, with unresolved D. The germline CDR1 and CDR2 sequences are SGHRS and YFSETQ. The ends were cut back, 0 bases at V and 2 bases at J, with 2 bases in the middle. This CDR3 spans 13 amino acids. CDR3 loop: CASSLANTGELFF. Here the CDR3 DNA reads TGCGCCAGCAGCTTGGCTAACACCGGGGAGCTGTTTTTT.

This chain's CDR3 is CASSVDRMTNYGYTF. In DNA form, the CDR3 reads TGTGCCAGTAGTGTCGACAGGATGACTAACTATGGCTACACCTTC. The rearrangement uses TRBV19 and TRBJ1-2; D might be TRBD1 (6 bases). Trimming left V 5 bases short and J 0 bases short, with 13 bases between. Germline CDR1 and CDR2: LNHDA and SQIVND (reference sequence). This CDR3 region has 15 residues.

The rearrangement links TRBV2 to TRBJ2-7; 7 bases are shared with TRBD1. The CDR3 extends over 15 amino acids. V was pared by 6 bases and J by 6 bases, with 14 bases of the junction left unmatched. CDR1 SNHLY and CDR2 FYNNEI come from the germline V gene. This CDR3 reads CASRTGNLLLSEQYF. CDR3 nucleotides: TGTGCCAGCAGGACAGGGAACCTTCTACTTAGCGAGCAGTACTTC.

The chain recombines TRBV7-2 with TRBJ1-1; unclear D gene. The CDR3 covers 14 residues. Germline V gene sequence: CDR1 SGHTA, CDR2 FQGNSA. V lost 1 base to trimming and J lost 1 base, with 7 bases between them. As DNA, the CDR3 is TGTGCCAGCAGCTTAGACGGTTCGAACACTGAAGCTTTCTTT. It yields the protein CASSLDGSNTEAFF.

CDR3: CASRALQGAPSDTQYF. The CDR3 DNA reads as TGTGCCAGTCGGGCCTTGCAGGGGGCGCCTTCAGATACGCAGTATTTT. V is TRBV19 and J is TRBJ2-3; 8 bases map to TRBD1. Germline CDR1 reads LNHDA; CDR2 reads SQIVND (reference sequence). With V trimmed by 8 bases and J by 4 bases, 14 bases remained unmatched. CDR3 length: 16 amino acids. Using reference TRBV19 and TRBJ2-3 for the parts outside the CDR3, the full variable domain is DGGITQSPKYLFRKEGQNVTLSCEQNLNHDAMYWYRQDPGQGLRLIYYSQIVNDFQKGDIAEGYSVSREKKESFPLTVTSAQKNPTAFYLCASRALQGAPSDTQYFGPGTRLTVL.

The V gene is TRBV19, the J gene TRBJ2-1; D perhaps matches TRBD2 (5 bases). The CDR3 runs to 13 residues. CDR1 LNHDA and CDR2 SQIVND come from the germline V gene (reference sequence). V gave up 10 bases and J gave up 3 bases, with 13 bases separating them. The CDR3 sequence is CATTDGNYNEQFF. As DNA, the CDR3 is TGTGCCACCACGGACGGGAACTACAATGAGCAGTTCTTC.

This sequence joins TRBV5-8 and TRBJ2-1, with 11 bases lining up with TRBD2. Germline CDR1 and CDR2: SGHTS and YDEGEE. V lost 10 bases to trimming and J lost 9 bases; unmatched junction nucleotides: 12. The CDR3 is made up of 14 amino acids. The CDR3 nucleotides read TGTGCCGGGGTAGCGGGGGGGCCGCACATTGAGCAGTTCTTC. Amino acids: CAGVAGGPHIEQFF.

The DNA of the CDR3 is TGCGCCAGCAGCCCCCCGGGGGACGGTACCTACGAGCAGTACTTC. It yields the protein CASSPPGDGTYEQYF. The chain couples TRBV4-1 to TRBJ2-7; tentatively, D is TRBD2 (6 bases). CDR1 is MGHRA, CDR2 YSYEKL, per germline. The CDR3 has 15 residues. V shed 4 bases and J shed 2 bases, with 15 bases lying between them.

As for this clone: Relative to the germline gene, one junction end is altered; a read error may explain this. The chain is built from TRBV10-1 and TRBJ2-5, with 7 bases aligning to TRBD1. Per germline, CDR1 WNHNN and CDR2 SYGVQD (reference sequence). The CDR3 runs 14 residues. CDR3 residues: CASSELETGPPRHF. CDR3 in DNA: TGCGCCAGCAGTGAGTTGGAGACAGGGCCGCCCCGGCACTTC.

This clone was counted between two and nine times. Here the CDR3 DNA reads TGTGCAAGTCGCTCCTCGGACGACAGGGGGCAGTTCAATCAGCCCCAGCATTTT. Encoded protein: CASRSSDDRGQFNQPQHF. The chain uses TRBV12-2 and TRBJ1-5; the D call TRBD1 from the table was never checked on the DNA. TRBV12-2 has pseudogene status. The CDR3 consists of 18 residues.

The chain uses TRBV9 and TRBJ1-5, with D possibly matching TRBD1 (6 bases). The V end was cut by 3 bases, the J end by 6 bases, with 16 bases between. This CDR3 is 15 amino acids long. Germline assignment: CDR1 SGDLS and CDR2 YYNGEE. The CDR3 loop reads CASSEGTKGGQPQHF. DNA of the CDR3: TGTGCCAGCAGCGAAGGGACCAAAGGGGGTCAGCCCCAGCATTTT.

This clone came up once. The rearrangement joins TRBV12-5 to TRBJ2-2; 10 bases agree with TRBD2. CDR1 is LGHNT, CDR2 FRNRAP, per germline. This CDR3 contains 14 residues. Germline trimming cut 3 bases from V and 6 bases from J; bases unmatched to any gene: 1. The CDR3 DNA reads TGTGCTAGTGGTTTTGGACTAGCGGCCGGGGAGCTGTTTTTT. Translated, it gives CASGFGLAAGELFF.